A selection of T cell receptor beta chains follows, all from one sample in a study of early T cells in non-severe SARS-CoV-2 infection. MiXCR, applied by TCRdb to the 5' RACE reads, yields one record per CDR3 protein. The sample consists of 80,000 to 100,000 distinct CDR3 sequences, 13% to 15% of them appearing once. Sequencing input: whole blood. The receptors here all came from an adult who was a healthcare worker with PCR-confirmed SARS-CoV-2 infection or an uninfected control (not recorded which). Each CDR3 is given with its conserved first and last residue. Fields, in order: J gene, clone size, D gene, V gene, CDR3 protein, CDR3 DNA. A D gene is named only where the DNA matches it firmly. Size values are once, few and many counts, or a class for expanded clones, and some rows have none.

>TRBJ2-7|-|TRBD2|TRBV7-9
CASSSRPGLADSYEQYF
TGTGCCAGCAGCTCACGGCCGGGACTAGCGGACTCCTACGAGCAGTACTTC
>TRBJ2-7|-|-|TRBV28
CASSPRRAPTTQYF
TGTGCCAGCAGTCCTCGACGGGCCCCTACGACGCAGTACTTC
>TRBJ2-1|-|-|TRBV5-1
CASSLGGAQAEQFF
TGCGCCAGCAGCTTGGGTGGAGCACAGGCTGAGCAGTTCTTC
>TRBJ1-1|-|TRBD1|TRBV18
CASSPRDRGYMNTEAFF
TGTGCCAGCTCACCCCGGGACAGGGGTTATATGAACACTGAAGCTTTCTTT
>TRBJ1-5|-|-|TRBV7-6
CASSLTENSNQPQHF
TGTGCCAGCAGCTTAACGGAGAACAGCAATCAGCCCCAGCATTTT
>TRBJ2-7|few|-|TRBV12-3/TRBV12-4
CASSRDTSYEQYF
TGTGCCAGCAGCCGGGACACCTCCTACGAGCAGTACTTC
>TRBJ2-7|-|-|TRBV7-8
CASSLANIGQLREQYF
TGTGCCAGCAGCTTAGCGAACATAGGACAGCTCAGAGAGCAGTACTTC
>TRBJ2-3|-|-|TRBV27
CASSPQVYTDTQYF
TGTGCCAGCAGTCCTCAAGTGTACACAGATACGCAGTATTTT
>TRBJ2-7|-|TRBD2|TRBV29-1
CSVATSGAREQYF
TGCAGCGTTGCGACTAGCGGAGCGAGAGAGCAGTACTTC
>TRBJ2-3|few|-|TRBV20-1
CSASWGGSTDTQYF
TGCAGTGCTAGTTGGGGCGGGAGCACAGATACGCAGTATTTT
>TRBJ2-1|-|-|TRBV7-7
CASSLGDAHLDEQFF
TGTGCCAGCAGCTTAGGGGACGCACATTTGGATGAGCAGTTCTTC
>TRBJ2-1|-|-|TRBV28
CASSPRGVPYNEQFF
TGTGCCAGCAGTCCCAGGGGGGTCCCCTACAATGAGCAGTTCTTC
>TRBJ2-1|-|-|TRBV3-1
CASSQESVLDGEQFF
TGTGCCAGCAGCCAAGAGTCCGTCCTTGATGGTGAGCAGTTCTTC
>TRBJ1-1|-|-|TRBV7-6
CASSLGGVTEAFF
TGTGCCAGCAGCTTAGGAGGGGTCACTGAAGCTTTCTTT
>TRBJ2-2|-|TRBD2|TRBV29-1
CSARLAGGPSTGELFF
TGCAGCGCTCGACTAGCGGGAGGGCCTAGCACCGGGGAGCTGTTTTTT
>TRBJ2-4|few|TRBD2|TRBV28
CASRPAGLPKNIQYF
TGTGCCAGCAGACCAGCGGGATTACCCAAAAACATTCAGTACTTC
>TRBJ2-7|-|-|TRBV14
CASGLTIYEQYF
TGTGCCAGCGGACTAACTATCTACGAGCAGTACTTC
>TRBJ2-7|-|-|TRBV7-9
CASSLVDGLAHEQYF
TGTGCCAGCAGCTTAGTTGACGGTCTCGCCCACGAGCAGTACTTC
>TRBJ2-7|many|-|TRBV4-1
CASSQALARGMNEQYF
TGCGCCAGCAGCCAAGCACTCGCTCGGGGTATGAACGAGCAGTACTTC
>TRBJ2-7|-|-|TRBV20-1
CSAPFLGTAIPYEQYF
TGCAGTGCTCCGTTCCTGGGCACAGCTATACCCTACGAGCAGTACTTC
>TRBJ2-2|few|-|TRBV20-1
CSARGGGGRIAGELFF
TGCAGTGCTAGAGGGGGCGGAGGGCGGATTGCCGGGGAGCTGTTTTTT
>TRBJ2-7|few|-|TRBV2
CASMEGGYEQYF
TGTGCCAGCATGGAGGGGGGGTACGAGCAGTACTTC
>TRBJ2-5|many|TRBD2|TRBV11-2
CASSLAPAGGETQYF
TGTGCCAGCAGCTTAGCTCCAGCGGGAGGTGAGACCCAGTACTTC
>TRBJ2-3|few|-|TRBV7-9
CASSLPTRDFLTSTDTQYF
TGTGCCAGCAGCTTACCAACGCGGGACTTTTTAACTAGCACAGATACGCAGTATTTT
>TRBJ2-2|few|-|TRBV15
CATSPPVISTGELFF
TGTGCCACCAGCCCCCCGGTTATAAGCACCGGGGAGCTGTTTTTT
>TRBJ1-2|-|TRBD1|TRBV3-1
CASSHRRDSNYGYTF
TGTGCCAGCAGCCACCGCCGGGACAGTAATTATGGCTACACCTTC
>TRBJ2-3|-|TRBD2|TRBV12-3/TRBV12-4
CASRKSGSGTDTQYF
TGTGCCAGCAGGAAGAGCGGGAGTGGAACAGATACGCAGTATTTT
>TRBJ2-2|-|-|TRBV12-3/TRBV12-4
CASSPQGSGELFF
TGTGCCAGCAGTCCACAGGGTTCCGGGGAGCTGTTTTTT
>TRBJ2-7|few|TRBD2|TRBV11-2
CASSPTSGRAVAYEQYF
TGTGCCAGCAGCCCGACTAGCGGGAGGGCCGTGGCCTACGAGCAGTACTTC
>TRBJ2-2|few|-|TRBV5-1
CASSLETGGPGELFF
TGCGCCAGCAGCTTGGAAACAGGTGGCCCCGGGGAGCTGTTTTTT
>TRBJ2-1|-|TRBD2|TRBV4-1
CASSQALMASGAQEQFF
TGCGCCAGCAGCCAAGCCTTGATGGCTAGCGGGGCCCAAGAGCAGTTCTTC
>TRBJ1-1|many|-|TRBV28
CASSLSSARGSAFF
TGTGCCAGCAGTTTATCCTCGGCGCGGGGCTCCGCTTTCTTT
>TRBJ2-5|few|-|TRBV18
CASSPGQGLAEIETQYF
TGTGCCAGCTCACCGGGACAGGGACTAGCAGAGATTGAGACCCAGTACTTC
>TRBJ1-1|-|-|TRBV29-1
CSGGRQNTEAFF
TGCAGCGGGGGACGGCAGAACACTGAAGCTTTCTTT
>TRBJ2-1|-|-|TRBV12-5
CASGAGPGYNEQFF
TGTGCTAGTGGCGCTGGCCCAGGCTACAATGAGCAGTTCTTC
>TRBJ2-7|-|-|TRBV29-1
CSVEITYEQYF
TGCAGCGTTGAAATTACCTACGAGCAGTACTTC
>TRBJ2-3|-|TRBD2|TRBV7-2
CASRVAGGRNTQYF
TGTGCCAGCCGTGTAGCGGGAGGGCGGAATACGCAGTATTTT
>TRBJ1-1|many|-|TRBV7-9
CASSLGREFNTEAFF
TGTGCCAGCAGCTTAGGAAGAGAATTCAACACTGAAGCTTTCTTT
>TRBJ2-4|-|-|TRBV6-1
CASRGPLGQAKNIQYF
TGTGCCAGCAGGGGACCCCTAGGGCAAGCCAAAAACATTCAGTACTTC
>TRBJ2-1|many|-|TRBV27
CASSSRNNNEQFF
TGTGCCAGCAGTAGCCGGAACAACAATGAGCAGTTCTTC
>TRBJ2-6|few|TRBD1|TRBV28
CASSLWSRTGAGANVLTF
TGTGCCAGCAGTTTATGGAGCCGGACAGGGGCTGGGGCCAACGTCCTGACTTTC
>TRBJ2-6|few|-|TRBV5-1
CASSGPSGANVLTF
TGCGCCAGCAGTGGGCCCTCTGGGGCCAACGTCCTGACTTTC
>TRBJ2-7|few|-|TRBV7-8
CASSRRSTGSSYEQYF
TGTGCCAGCAGCCGCCGATCCACGGGATCCTCCTACGAGCAGTACTTC
>TRBJ2-7|-|-|TRBV19
CASSTTGSLSEQYF
TGTGCCAGTAGTACCACCGGGAGCCTCTCCGAGCAGTACTTC
>TRBJ1-2|few|-|TRBV29-1
CSVSRVGGYTF
TGCAGCGTGAGCAGGGTTGGGGGCTACACCTTC
>TRBJ2-1|-|TRBD2|TRBV6-5
CASSYLAGDGNEQFF
TGTGCCAGCAGTTACTTAGCGGGAGACGGGAATGAGCAGTTCTTC
>TRBJ1-2|many|TRBD1|TRBV3-1
CASSRWTGKSYTF
TGTGCCAGCAGCCGGTGGACAGGGAAAAGCTACACCTTC
>TRBJ2-2|few|TRBD2|TRBV6-2/TRBV6-3
CASSLIAGAGGELFF
TGTGCCAGCAGTTTAATAGCGGGAGCGGGCGGGGAGCTGTTTTTT
>TRBJ1-3|few|-|TRBV3-1
CASSQFLSGTGNTIYF
TGTGCCAGCAGCCAGTTTCTGTCGGGGACTGGAAACACCATATATTTT
>TRBJ1-4|-|TRBD1|TRBV11-2
CASSHRSTGEWEKLFF
TGTGCCAGCAGCCACAGAAGTACAGGGGAGTGGGAAAAACTGTTTTTT
>TRBJ2-7|few|-|TRBV7-9
CASSLGDEAYEQYF
TGTGCCAGCAGCTTAGGGGACGAAGCCTACGAGCAGTACTTC
>TRBJ2-6|few|-|TRBV19
CASRTANVLTF
TGTGCCAGTAGGACGGCCAACGTCCTGACTTTC
>TRBJ1-4|few|-|TRBV27
CASSLLQNEKLFF
TGTGCCAGCAGTCTGCTACAAAATGAAAAACTGTTTTTT
>TRBJ1-1|many|-|TRBV7-9
CASSFPGAMGSNTEAFF
TGTGCCAGCAGCTTTCCCGGGGCCATGGGGTCCAACACTGAAGCTTTCTTT
>TRBJ2-3|few|-|TRBV5-1
CASQPYIGDTQYF
TGCGCCAGCCAACCTTATATCGGAGATACGCAGTATTTT